Below, one T cell receptor beta chain is given with its context. The antigen is unknown. A second PCR, run for roughly 7 to 12 cycles, used a sample-barcoded 5' primer plus a J-beta primer mix. Sequencing yielded, for each sample, at least 3 million paired-end reads carrying CDR3. Using its own MiXCR run on the 5' RACE reads, TCRdb lists one record per CDR3 protein. The data contain fewer than 2 million distinct CDR3 sequences, roughly two fifths of them singletons. These data originate in a study of blood T cells in healthy people across ages. Whole-study results and caveats: TCR beta diversity tracked closely with naive T cell percentage. Unsorted PBMCs prevented conclusive naive versus antigen-experienced comparison. Diversity was higher, and naive CD4+ cells more numerous, in long-lived donors than in aged donors.

The receptor was derived from a human donor in good health. The sample taken for sequencing was blood.

DNA of the CDR3: TGTGCCAGCAATCAGGGGCGCGGCTACGAGCAGTACTTC. It codes for CASNQGRGYEQYF. The rearrangement uses TRBV2 and TRBJ2-7; D might be TRBD1 (6 bases). CDR3 length: 13 residues. V lost 7 bases to trimming and J lost 3 bases, with 13 bases between them. The V gene's germline CDR1 is SNHLY and CDR2 FYNNEI.